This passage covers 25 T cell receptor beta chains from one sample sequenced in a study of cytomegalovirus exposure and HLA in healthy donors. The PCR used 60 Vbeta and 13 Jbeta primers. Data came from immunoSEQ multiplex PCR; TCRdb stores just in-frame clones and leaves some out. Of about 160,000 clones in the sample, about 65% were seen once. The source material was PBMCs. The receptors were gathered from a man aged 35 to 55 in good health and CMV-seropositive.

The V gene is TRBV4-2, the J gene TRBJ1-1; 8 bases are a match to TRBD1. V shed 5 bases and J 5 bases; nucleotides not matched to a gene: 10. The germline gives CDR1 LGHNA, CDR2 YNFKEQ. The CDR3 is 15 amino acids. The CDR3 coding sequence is TGTGCCAGCAGCTACCGGACAGGGAAGGGGACTGAAGCTTTCTTT. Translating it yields CASSYRTGKGTEAFF.

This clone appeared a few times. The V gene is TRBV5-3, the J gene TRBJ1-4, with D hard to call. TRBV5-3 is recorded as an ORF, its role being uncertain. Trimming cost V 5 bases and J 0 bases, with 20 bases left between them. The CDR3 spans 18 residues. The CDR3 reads CARSSGPPWKATNEKLFF. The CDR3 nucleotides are TGTGCCAGAAGTTCAGGCCCGCCCTGGAAGGCAACTAATGAAAAACTGTTTTTT.

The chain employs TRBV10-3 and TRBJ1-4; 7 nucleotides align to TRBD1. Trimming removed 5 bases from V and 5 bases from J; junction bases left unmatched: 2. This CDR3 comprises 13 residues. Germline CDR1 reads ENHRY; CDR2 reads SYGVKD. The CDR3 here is CAISSRGNEKLFF. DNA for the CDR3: TGTGCCATCAGTTCCAGGGGGAATGAAAAACTGTTTTTT.

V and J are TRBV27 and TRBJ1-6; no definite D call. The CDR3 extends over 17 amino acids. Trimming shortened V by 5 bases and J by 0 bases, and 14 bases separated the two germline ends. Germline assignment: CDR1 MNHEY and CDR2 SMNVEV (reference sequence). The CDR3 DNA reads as TGTGCCAGCAGTCTTGAGATACCCAACTCCTATAATTCACCCCTCCACTTT. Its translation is CASSLEIPNSYNSPLHF.

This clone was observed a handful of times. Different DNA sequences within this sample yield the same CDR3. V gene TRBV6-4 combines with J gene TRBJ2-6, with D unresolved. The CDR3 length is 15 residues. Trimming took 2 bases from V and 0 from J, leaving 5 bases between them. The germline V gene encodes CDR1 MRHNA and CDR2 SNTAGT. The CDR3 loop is CASSDTSSGANVLTF. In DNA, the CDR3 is TGTGCCAGCAGTGACACAAGCTCTGGGGCCAACGTCCTGACTTTC.

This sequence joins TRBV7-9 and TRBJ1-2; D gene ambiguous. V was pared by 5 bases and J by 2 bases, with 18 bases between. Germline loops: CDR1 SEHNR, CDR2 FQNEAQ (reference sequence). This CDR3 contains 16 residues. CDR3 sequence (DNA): TGTGCCAGCAGCCCACCCTCGCCCCGAGTAAACTATGGCTACACCTTC. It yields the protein CASSPPSPRVNYGYTF.

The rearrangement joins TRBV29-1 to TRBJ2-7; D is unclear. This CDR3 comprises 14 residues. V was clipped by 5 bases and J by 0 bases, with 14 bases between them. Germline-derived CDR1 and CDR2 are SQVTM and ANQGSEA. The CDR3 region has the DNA TGCAGCGTTCGACCCACGGCTAGCTCCTACGAGCAGTACTTC. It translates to CSVRPTASSYEQYF.

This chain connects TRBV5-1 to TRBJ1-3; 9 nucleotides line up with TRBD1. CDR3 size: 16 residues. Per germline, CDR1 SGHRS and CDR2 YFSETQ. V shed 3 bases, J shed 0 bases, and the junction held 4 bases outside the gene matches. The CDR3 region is CASSWTGASSGNTIYF. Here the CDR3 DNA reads TGCGCCAGCAGCTGGACAGGGGCCAGCTCTGGAAACACCATATATTTT.

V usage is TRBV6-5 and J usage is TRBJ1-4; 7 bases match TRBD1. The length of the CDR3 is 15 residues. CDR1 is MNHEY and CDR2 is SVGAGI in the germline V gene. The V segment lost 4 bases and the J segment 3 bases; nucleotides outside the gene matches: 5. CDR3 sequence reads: CASSLNRGANEKLFF. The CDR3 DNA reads TGTGCCAGCAGTTTAAACAGGGGAGCTAATGAAAAACTGTTTTTT.

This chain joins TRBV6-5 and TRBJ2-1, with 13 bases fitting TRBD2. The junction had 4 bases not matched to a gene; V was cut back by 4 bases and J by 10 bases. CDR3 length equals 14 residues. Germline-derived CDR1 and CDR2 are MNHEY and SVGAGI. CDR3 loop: CASSFTGLAGEQFF. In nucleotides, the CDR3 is TGTGCCAGCAGTTTCACGGGACTAGCGGGAGAGCAGTTCTTC.

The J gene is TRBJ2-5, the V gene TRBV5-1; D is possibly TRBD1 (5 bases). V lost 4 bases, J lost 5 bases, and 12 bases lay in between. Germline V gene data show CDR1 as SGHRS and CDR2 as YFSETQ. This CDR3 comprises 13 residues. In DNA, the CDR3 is TGCGCCAGCAGCCCAACTTACAGGGAGACCCAGTACTTC. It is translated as CASSPTYRETQYF.

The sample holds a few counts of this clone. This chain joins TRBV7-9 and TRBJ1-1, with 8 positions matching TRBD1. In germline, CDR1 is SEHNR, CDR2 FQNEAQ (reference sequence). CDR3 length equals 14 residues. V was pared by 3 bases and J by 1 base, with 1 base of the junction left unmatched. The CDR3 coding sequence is TGTGCCAGCAGCTTCGGACAGGGGAACACTGAAGCTTTCTTT. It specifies CASSFGQGNTEAFF. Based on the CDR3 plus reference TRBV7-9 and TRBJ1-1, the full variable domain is DTGVSQNPRHKITKRGQNVTFRCDPISEHNRLYWYRQTLGQGPEFLTYFQNEAQLEKSRLLSDRFSAERPKGSFSTLEIQRTEQGDSAMYLCASSFGQGNTEAFFGQGTRLTVV.

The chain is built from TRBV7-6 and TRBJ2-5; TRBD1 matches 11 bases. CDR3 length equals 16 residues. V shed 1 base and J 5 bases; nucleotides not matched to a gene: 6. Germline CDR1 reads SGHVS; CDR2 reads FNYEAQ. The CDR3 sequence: CASSLVGTGGQETQYF. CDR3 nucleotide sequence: TGTGCCAGCAGCTTAGTCGGGACAGGGGGACAGGAGACCCAGTACTTC.

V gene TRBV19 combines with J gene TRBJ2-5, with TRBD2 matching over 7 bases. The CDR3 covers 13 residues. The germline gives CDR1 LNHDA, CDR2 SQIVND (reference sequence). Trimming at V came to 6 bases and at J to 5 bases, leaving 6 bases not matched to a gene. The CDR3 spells CASRGGEGETQYF. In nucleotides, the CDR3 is TGTGCCAGTAGGGGCGGGGAGGGGGAGACCCAGTACTTC.

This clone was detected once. The CDR3 region has the DNA TGTGCCAGTACCTCACAGGTCCTGTACCAAGAGACCCAGTACTTC. Translated: CASTSQVLYQETQYF. This chain uses TRBV19 with TRBJ2-5; maybe TRBD1 (5 bases). Per the germline V gene, CDR1 is LNHDA and CDR2 is SQIVND (reference sequence). This CDR3 has 15 residues. Trimming left V 7 bases short and J 0 bases short, with 15 bases between.

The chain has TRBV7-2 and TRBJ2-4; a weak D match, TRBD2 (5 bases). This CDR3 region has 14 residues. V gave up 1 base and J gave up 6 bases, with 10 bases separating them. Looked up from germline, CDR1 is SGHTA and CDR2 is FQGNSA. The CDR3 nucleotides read TGTGCCAGCAGCTTAGAGCGGACGGCAAACATTCAGTACTTC. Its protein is CASSLERTANIQYF. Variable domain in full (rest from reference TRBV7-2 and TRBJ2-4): GAGVSQSPSNKVTEKGKDVELRCDPISGHTALYWYRQSLGQGLEFLIYFQGNSAPDKSGLPSDRFSAERTGGSVSTLTIQRTQQEDSAVYLCASSLERTANIQYFGAGTRLSVL.

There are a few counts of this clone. CDR3: CASSAPGTGSYNSPLHF. The CDR3 DNA is TGTGCCAGCAGCGCACCCGGGACAGGGAGCTATAATTCACCCCTCCACTTT. The chain is built from TRBV9 and TRBJ1-6; 9 bases line up with TRBD1. Looked up from germline, CDR1 is SGDLS and CDR2 is YYNGEE. V shed 3 bases, J shed 3 bases, and the junction held 7 bases outside the gene matches. The CDR3 has 17 amino acids. Drawing the rest from reference TRBV9 and TRBJ1-6, the complete variable domain is DSGVTQTPKHLITATGQRVTLRCSPRSGDLSVYWYQQSLDQGLQFLIQYYNGEERAKGNILERFSAQQFPDLHSELNLSSLELGDSALYFCASSAPGTGSYNSPLHFGNGTRLTVT.

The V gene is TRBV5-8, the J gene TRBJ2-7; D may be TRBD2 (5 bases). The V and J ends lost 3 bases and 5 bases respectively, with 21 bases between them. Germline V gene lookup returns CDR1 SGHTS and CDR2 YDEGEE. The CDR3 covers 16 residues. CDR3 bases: TGTGCCAGCAGCTCCCCGAGGGCCTCCGGGTCTGACGAGCAGTACTTC. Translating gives CASSSPRASGSDEQYF.

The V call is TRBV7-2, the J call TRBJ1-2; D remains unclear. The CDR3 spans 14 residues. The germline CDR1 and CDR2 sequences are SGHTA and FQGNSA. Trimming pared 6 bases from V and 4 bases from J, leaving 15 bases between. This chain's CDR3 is CASSRGGSSYGYTF. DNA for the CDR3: TGTGCCAGCAGTCGCGGAGGGTCCTCCTATGGCTACACCTTC. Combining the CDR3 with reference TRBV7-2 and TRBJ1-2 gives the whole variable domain GAGVSQSPSNKVTEKGKDVELRCDPISGHTALYWYRQSLGQGLEFLIYFQGNSAPDKSGLPSDRFSAERTGGSVSTLTIQRTQQEDSAVYLCASSRGGSSYGYTFGSGTRLTVV.

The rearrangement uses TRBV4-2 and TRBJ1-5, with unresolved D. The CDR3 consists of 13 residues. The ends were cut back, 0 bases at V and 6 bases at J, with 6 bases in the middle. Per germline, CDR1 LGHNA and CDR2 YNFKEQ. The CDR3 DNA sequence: TGTGCCAGCAGCCAAGACGAGGTTCAGCCCCAGCATTTT. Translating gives CASSQDEVQPQHF.

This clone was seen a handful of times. In DNA form, the CDR3 reads TGTGCCAGCAGCCTTTTCCTCCTCGGGAATTCACCCCTCCACTTT. This gives the protein CASSLFLLGNSPLHF. This rearrangement joins TRBV14 to TRBJ1-6, with unresolved D. The CDR3 has 15 amino acids. Germline lookup yields CDR1 SGHDN and CDR2 FVKESK. V was clipped by 4 bases and J by 7 bases, with 14 bases between them.

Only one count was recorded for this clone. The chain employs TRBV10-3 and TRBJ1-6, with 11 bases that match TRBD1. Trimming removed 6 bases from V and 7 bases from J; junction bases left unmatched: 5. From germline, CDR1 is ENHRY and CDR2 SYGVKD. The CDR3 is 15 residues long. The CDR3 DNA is TGTGCCATCAGAGAGGACAGGGGGCTCAATTCACCCCTCCACTTT. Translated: CAIREDRGLNSPLHF.

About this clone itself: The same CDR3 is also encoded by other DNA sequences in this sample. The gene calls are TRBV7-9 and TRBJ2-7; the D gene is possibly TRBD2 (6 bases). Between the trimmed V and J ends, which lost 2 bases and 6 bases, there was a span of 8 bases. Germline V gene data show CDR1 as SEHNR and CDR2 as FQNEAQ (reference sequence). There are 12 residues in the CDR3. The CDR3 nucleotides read TGTGCCAGCAGCTTACTGGGGGGCGAGCAGTACTTC. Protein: CASSLLGGEQYF.

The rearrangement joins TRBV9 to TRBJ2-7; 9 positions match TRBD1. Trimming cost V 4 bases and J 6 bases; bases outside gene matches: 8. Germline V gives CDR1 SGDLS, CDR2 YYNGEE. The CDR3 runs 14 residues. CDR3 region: CASSLGQGNGEQYF. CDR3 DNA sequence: TGTGCCAGCAGCCTCGGACAGGGGAATGGCGAGCAGTACTTC.

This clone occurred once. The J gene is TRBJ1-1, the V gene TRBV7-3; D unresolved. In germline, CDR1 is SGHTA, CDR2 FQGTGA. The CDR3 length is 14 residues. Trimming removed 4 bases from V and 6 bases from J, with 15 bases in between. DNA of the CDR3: TGTGCCAGCAGCTCGGCGGGCCTCGGGGCTGAAGCTTTCTTT. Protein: CASSSAGLGAEAFF.